This T cell receptor (beta chain) was identified in a study of T cells in Graves' hyperthyroidism and ophthalmopathy. Notes on the study in general: Most clonotypes that expanded in the thyroid above 0.001 also showed up in blood.

Per germline, CDR1 MNHNS and CDR2 SASEGT. V dropped 4 bases and J dropped 0 bases, with 9 bases sitting between them. CDR3 size: 14 residues. Comment on this clonotype: Its antigen remains unknown.

Stable Graves' hyperthyroidism denoted no ophthalmopathy progression over 18 months. Uncontrolled infection, other autoimmune disease, pregnancy and lactation each barred patients from inclusion. PBMCs were derived from approximately 10 ml fresh peripheral blood. RNA transcripts were the template for amplifying TCR beta CDR3 regions. The HTBI primer set drove a first-round RT-PCR of the TCR CDR3. Each CDR3 protein is one row after TCRdb ran MiXCR on the multiplex PCR reads. The sample gives hundreds of thousands of distinct CDR3 sequences, 14% of which show up once; roughly a tenth is in the top ten.

This receptor was obtained from a woman younger than 30 with Graves' hyperthyroidism. The chain couples TRBV6-1 to TRBJ1-2; D remains unclear. The sample was blood. The CDR3 DNA sequence: TGTGCCAGCAGTGGAAGAGGGACTAACTATGGCTACACCTTC. This encodes CASSGRGTNYGYTF.